The clone carrying this T cell receptor (beta chain) was recorded many times. Antigen: not known. CDR1 SGHNT and CDR2 YENEEA come from the germline V gene. CDR3 length: 15 residues. The germline V and J ends were trimmed by 5 bases and 4 bases, with 17 bases remaining between them. This record comes from a study of T cells in localized non-small cell lung cancer. Repertoires were generated with immunoSEQ multiplex PCR, while TCRdb's copy carries only in-frame clones and drops some. The sample lists about 4,400 clones; 20% to 25% were seen once. General study results and limits: The study linked higher blood T cell density to longer overall survival. Uninvolved adjacent lung had more T cell clonality than any other tissue, topping tumor. Multi-region tumor sequencing was not done, so intratumor heterogeneity could not be excluded.

The sequenced sample was lung tumor tissue, obtained before any cancer treatment. The chain carries TRBV11-3 and TRBJ2-5, with D unresolved. The source of this sequence is a female donor over 55 with stage I lung adenocarcinoma. The CDR3 loop is CASSPLPEPGETQYF. The DNA of the CDR3 is TGTGCCAGCAGCCCGTTACCCGAGCCGGGAGAGACCCAGTACTTC. The full variable domain, rest sourced from reference TRBV11-3 and TRBJ2-5, is EAGVVQSPRYKIIEKKQPVAFWCNPISGHNTLYWYLQNLGQGPELLIRYENEEAVDDSQLPKDRFSAERLKGVDSTLKIQPAELGDSAVYLCASSPLPEPGETQYFGPGTRLLVL.